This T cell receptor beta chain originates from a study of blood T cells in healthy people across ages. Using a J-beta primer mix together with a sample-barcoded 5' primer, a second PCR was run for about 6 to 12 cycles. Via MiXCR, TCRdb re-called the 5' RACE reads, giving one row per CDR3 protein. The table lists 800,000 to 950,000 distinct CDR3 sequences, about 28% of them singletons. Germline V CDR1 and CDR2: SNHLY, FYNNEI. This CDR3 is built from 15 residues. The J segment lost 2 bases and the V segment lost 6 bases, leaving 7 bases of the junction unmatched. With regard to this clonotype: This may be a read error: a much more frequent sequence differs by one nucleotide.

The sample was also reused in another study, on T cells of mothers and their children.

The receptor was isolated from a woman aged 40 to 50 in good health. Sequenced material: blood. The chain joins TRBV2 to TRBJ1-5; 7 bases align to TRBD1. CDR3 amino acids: CASRDAGGGNQPQHF. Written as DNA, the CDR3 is TGTGCCAGCAGGGACGCAGGGGGTGGCAATCAGCCCCAGCATTTT.